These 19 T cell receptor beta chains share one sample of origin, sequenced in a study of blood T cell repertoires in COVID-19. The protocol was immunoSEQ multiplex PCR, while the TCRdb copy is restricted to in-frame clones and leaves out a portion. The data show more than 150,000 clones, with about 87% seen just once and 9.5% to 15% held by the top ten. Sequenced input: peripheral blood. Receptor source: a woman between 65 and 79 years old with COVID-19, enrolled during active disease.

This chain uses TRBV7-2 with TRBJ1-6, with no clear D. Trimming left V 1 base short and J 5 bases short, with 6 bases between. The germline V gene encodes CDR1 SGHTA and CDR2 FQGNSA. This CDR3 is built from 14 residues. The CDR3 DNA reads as TGTGCCAGCAGCTTAGTGCAGGATAATTCACCCCTCCACTTT. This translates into CASSLVQDNSPLHF.

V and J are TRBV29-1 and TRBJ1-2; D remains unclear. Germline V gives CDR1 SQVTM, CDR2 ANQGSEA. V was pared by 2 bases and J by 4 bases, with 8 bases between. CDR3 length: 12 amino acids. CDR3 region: CSVETPGYGYTF. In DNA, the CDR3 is TGCAGCGTTGAAACCCCAGGCTATGGCTACACCTTC.

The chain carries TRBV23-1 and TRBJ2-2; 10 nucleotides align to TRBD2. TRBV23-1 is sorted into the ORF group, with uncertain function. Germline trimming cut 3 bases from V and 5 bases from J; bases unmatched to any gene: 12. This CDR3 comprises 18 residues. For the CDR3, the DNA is TGCGCCAGCAGTCAGTTTCTAGCGGGAGTTCGTCGGACCGGGGAGCTGTTTTTT. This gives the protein CASSQFLAGVRRTGELFF.

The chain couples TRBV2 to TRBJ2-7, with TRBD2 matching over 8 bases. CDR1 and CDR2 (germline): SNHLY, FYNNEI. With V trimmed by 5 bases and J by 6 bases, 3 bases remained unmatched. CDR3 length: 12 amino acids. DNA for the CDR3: TGTGCCAGCAGTCCGCTAGCGGGCGAGCAGTACTTC. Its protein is CASSPLAGEQYF.

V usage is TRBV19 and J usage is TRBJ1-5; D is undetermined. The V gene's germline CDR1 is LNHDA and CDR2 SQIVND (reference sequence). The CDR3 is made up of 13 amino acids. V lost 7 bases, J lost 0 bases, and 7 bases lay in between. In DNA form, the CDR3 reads TGTGCCAGTAAAATGCGTAGCAATCAGCCCCAGCATTTT. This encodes CASKMRSNQPQHF.

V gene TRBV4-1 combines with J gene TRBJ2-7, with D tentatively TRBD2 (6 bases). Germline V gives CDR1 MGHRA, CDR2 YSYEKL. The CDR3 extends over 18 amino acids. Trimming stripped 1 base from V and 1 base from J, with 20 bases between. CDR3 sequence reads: CASSQGFSGTFTSYEQYF. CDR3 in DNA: TGCGCCAGCAGCCAAGGTTTTTCGGGGACTTTTACGTCCTACGAGCAGTACTTC.

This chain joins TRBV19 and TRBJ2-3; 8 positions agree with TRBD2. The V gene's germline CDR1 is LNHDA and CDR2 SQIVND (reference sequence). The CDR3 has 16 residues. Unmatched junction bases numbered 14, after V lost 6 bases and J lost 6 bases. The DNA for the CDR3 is TGTGCCAGTAGCCCTTCCCGGCGGGAGGAGGGGGATACGCAGTATTTT. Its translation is CASSPSRREEGDTQYF.

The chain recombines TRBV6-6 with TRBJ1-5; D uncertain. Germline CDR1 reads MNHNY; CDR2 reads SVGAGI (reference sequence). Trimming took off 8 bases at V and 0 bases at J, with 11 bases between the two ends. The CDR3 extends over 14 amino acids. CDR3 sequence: CASLNIHSNQPQHF. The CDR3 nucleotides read TGTGCCAGCCTCAACATCCATAGCAATCAGCCCCAGCATTTT.

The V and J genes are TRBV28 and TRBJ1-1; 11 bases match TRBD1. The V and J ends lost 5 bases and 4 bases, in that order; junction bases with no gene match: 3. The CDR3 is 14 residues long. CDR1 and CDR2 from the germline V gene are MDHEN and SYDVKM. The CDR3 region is CASSHGTGGTEAFF. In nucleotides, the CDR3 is TGTGCCAGCAGTCATGGGACAGGGGGCACTGAAGCTTTCTTT.

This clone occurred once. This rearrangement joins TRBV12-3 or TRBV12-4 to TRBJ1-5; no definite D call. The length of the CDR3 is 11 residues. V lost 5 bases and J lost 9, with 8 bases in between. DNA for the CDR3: TGTGCCAGCAGTACCACGGGGCCCCAGCATTTT. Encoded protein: CASSTTGPQHF.

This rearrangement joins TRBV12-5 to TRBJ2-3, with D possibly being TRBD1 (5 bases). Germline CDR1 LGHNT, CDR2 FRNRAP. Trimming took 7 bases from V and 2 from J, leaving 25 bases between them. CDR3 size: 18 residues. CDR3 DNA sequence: TGTGCTAGTGCCAGGGCCGGTATGGCAGGGTTTGACACAGATACGCAGTATTTT. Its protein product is CASARAGMAGFDTDTQYF.

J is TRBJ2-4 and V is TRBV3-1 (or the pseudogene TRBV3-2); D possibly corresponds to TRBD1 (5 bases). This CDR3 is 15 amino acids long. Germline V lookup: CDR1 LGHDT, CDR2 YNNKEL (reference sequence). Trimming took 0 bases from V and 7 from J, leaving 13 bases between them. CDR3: CASSQEARSGNIQYF. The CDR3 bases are TGTGCCAGCAGCCAAGAAGCCAGGTCAGGGAACATTCAGTACTTC.

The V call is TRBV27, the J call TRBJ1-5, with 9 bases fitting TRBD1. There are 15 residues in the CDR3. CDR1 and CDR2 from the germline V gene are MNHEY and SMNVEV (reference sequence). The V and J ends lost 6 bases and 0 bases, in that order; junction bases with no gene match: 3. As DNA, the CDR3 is TGTGCCAGCAGAAGGACAGGGGTTAGCAATCAGCCCCAGCATTTT. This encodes CASRRTGVSNQPQHF.

CDR3 sequence reads: CASRPGQGDTIYF. The CDR3 DNA follows: TGTGCCAGCAGACCGGGACAGGGGGACACCATATATTTT. The chain joins TRBV14 to TRBJ1-3; the match to TRBD1 covers 11 bases. The V gene's germline CDR1 is SGHDN and CDR2 FVKESK. The CDR3 extends over 13 amino acids. Germline trimming cut 6 bases from V and 8 bases from J; bases unmatched to any gene: 3. The whole variable domain, filled in from reference TRBV14 and TRBJ1-3, reads EAGVTQFPSHSVIEKGQTVTLRCDPISGHDNLYWYRRVMGKEIKFLLHFVKESKQDESGMPNNRFLAERTGGTYSTLKVQPAELEDSGVYFCASRPGQGDTIYFGEGSWLTVV.

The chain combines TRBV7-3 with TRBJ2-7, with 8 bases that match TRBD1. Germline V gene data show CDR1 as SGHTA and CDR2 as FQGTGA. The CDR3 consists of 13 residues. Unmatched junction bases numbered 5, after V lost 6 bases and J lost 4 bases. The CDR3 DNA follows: TGTGCCAGCAGTAGAGACAGGGGTTACGAGCAGTACTTC. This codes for CASSRDRGYEQYF.

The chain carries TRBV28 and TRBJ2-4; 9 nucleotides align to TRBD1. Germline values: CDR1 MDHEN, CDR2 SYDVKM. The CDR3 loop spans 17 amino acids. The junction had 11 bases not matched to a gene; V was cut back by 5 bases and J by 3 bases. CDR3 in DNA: TGTGCCAGCAGTGCCGGGACAGGGCTTGCGAACAAAAACATTCAGTACTTC. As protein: CASSAGTGLANKNIQYF.

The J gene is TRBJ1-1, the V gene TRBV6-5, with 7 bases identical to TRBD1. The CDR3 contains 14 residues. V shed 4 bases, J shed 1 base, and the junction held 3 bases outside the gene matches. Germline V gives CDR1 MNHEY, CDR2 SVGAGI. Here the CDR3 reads CASSLTGRNTEAFF. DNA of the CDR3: TGTGCCAGCAGTTTGACAGGGCGGAACACTGAAGCTTTCTTT.

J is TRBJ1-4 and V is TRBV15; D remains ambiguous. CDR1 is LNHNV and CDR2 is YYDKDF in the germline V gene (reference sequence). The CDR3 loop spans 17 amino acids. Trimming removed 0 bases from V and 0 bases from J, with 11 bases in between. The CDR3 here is CATSRDPPGATNEKLFF. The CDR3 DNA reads TGTGCCACCAGCAGAGACCCCCCCGGGGCAACTAATGAAAAACTGTTTTTT.

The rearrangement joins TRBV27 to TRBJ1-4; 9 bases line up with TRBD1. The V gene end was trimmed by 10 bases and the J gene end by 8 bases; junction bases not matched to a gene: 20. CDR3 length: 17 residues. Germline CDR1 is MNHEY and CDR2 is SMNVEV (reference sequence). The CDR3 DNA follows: TGTGCCACCTCTCCATGGGGAGAGGACAGGGGTGGAGAAAAACTGTTTTTT. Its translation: CATSPWGEDRGGEKLFF.